Listed here are 9 T cell receptor beta chains from one sample, sequenced in a study of T cell responses to AZD1222 COVID-19 vaccine. Measured with immunoSEQ multiplex PCR; TCRdb has only the in-frame clones, and not every one. The repertoire holds roughly 110,000 clones, with roughly 88% as singletons. Specimen: peripheral blood, collected on day 0 of AZD1222 vaccination. These receptors originate from an adult in good health.

V usage is TRBV3-1 (or the pseudogene TRBV3-2) and J usage is TRBJ2-2; TRBD2 agrees at 11 bases. J lost 4 bases, V lost 3 bases, and 1 base had no gene match. CDR3 length: 15 amino acids. Germline V gives CDR1 LGHDT, CDR2 YNNKEL (reference sequence). DNA for the CDR3: TGTGCCAGCAGCCAGGGGACTAGCGGCACCGGGGAGCTGTTTTTT. Translated: CASSQGTSGTGELFF.

This chain uses TRBV29-1 with TRBJ2-5; 10 bases line up with TRBD1. Germline V gene lookup returns CDR1 SQVTM and CDR2 ANQGSEA. Trimming cost V 3 bases and J 5 bases; bases outside gene matches: 3. The CDR3 extends over 13 amino acids. CDR3 sequence reads: CSVDVDRGETQYF. In nucleotides, the CDR3 is TGCAGCGTTGATGTGGACAGGGGGGAGACCCAGTACTTC.

The V and J genes are TRBV19 and TRBJ2-3; weak D call: TRBD2 (5 bases). Between the trimmed V and J ends, which lost 7 bases and 2 bases, there was a span of 22 bases. This CDR3 comprises 17 residues. Looked up from germline, CDR1 is LNHDA and CDR2 is SQIVND (reference sequence). In nucleotides, the CDR3 is TGTGCCAGTAATTCCCTTTCCACGGGAATTAACACAGATACGCAGTATTTT. Translation: CASNSLSTGINTDTQYF.

The chain employs TRBV10-3 and TRBJ2-1; TRBD2 matches at 10 bases. This CDR3 has 16 amino acids. J was trimmed by 8 bases and V by 2 bases; bases with no gene match: 9. The germline V gene has CDR1 ENHRY and CDR2 SYGVKD. Here the CDR3 reads CAISEALGTSVDEQFF. The DNA of the CDR3 is TGTGCCATCAGTGAGGCCCTCGGGACTAGCGTCGATGAGCAGTTCTTC.

This CDR3 is CASSYSVLPQETQYF. Written as DNA, the CDR3 is TGCGCCAGCAGCTACTCCGTTTTACCCCAAGAGACCCAGTACTTC. The rearrangement links TRBV5-1 to TRBJ2-5; D remains ambiguous. Per the germline V gene, CDR1 is SGHRS and CDR2 is YFSETQ. The CDR3 spans 15 residues. V lost 3 bases to trimming and J lost 1 base, with 13 bases between them.

V is TRBV7-9 and J is TRBJ2-3, with TRBD2 matching over 10 bases. The germline V gene encodes CDR1 SEHNR and CDR2 FQNEAQ (reference sequence). V shed 4 bases and J 6 bases; nucleotides not matched to a gene: 7. CDR3 size: 15 residues. The CDR3 region has the DNA TGTGCCAGCAGCTCCGTAGCGGGAGGCGGGGATACGCAGTATTTT. It yields the protein CASSSVAGGGDTQYF.

The chain joins TRBV15 to TRBJ1-5, with 7 bases that match TRBD1. CDR3 length: 17 amino acids. Germline-derived CDR1 and CDR2 are LNHNV and YYDKDF (reference sequence). With V trimmed by 2 bases and J by 3 bases, 10 bases remained unmatched. CDR3 bases: TGTGCCACCAGCAGATTGGACAGGTCCCGATTCAATCAGCCCCAGCATTTT. Protein product: CATSRLDRSRFNQPQHF.

V gene TRBV5-1 combines with J gene TRBJ2-3; a weak D match, TRBD1 (6 bases). Germline V gene data show CDR1 as SGHRS and CDR2 as YFSETQ. The CDR3 runs to 15 residues. V gave up 1 base and J gave up 2 bases, with 11 bases separating them. CDR3 region: CASSLYGGPTDTQYF. Here the CDR3 DNA reads TGCGCCAGCAGCTTGTATGGGGGCCCCACAGATACGCAGTATTTT.

V is TRBV10-1 and J is TRBJ1-3; D remains ambiguous. The CDR3 is 14 residues long. Germline CDR1 and CDR2: WNHNN and SYGVQD (reference sequence). Deletions cut 3 bases from V and 0 bases from J, with 6 bases between. The CDR3 sequence: CASSETFSGNTIYF. In DNA form, the CDR3 reads TGCGCCAGCAGTGAAACGTTCTCTGGAAACACCATATATTTT.